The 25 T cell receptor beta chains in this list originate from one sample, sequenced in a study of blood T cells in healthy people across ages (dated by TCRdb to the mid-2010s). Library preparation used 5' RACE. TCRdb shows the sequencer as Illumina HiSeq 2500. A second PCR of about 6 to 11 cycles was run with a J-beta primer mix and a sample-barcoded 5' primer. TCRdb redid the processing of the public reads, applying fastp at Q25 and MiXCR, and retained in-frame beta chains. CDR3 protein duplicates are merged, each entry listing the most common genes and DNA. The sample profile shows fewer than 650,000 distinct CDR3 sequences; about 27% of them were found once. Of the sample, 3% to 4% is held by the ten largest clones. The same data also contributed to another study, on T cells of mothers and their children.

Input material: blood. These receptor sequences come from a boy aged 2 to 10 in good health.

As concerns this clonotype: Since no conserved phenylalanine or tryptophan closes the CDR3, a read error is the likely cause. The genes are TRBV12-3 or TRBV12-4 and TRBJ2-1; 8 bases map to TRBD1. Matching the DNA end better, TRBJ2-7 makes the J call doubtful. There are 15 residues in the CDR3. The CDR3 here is CASSFRGQGAYEQYL. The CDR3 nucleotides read TGTGCCAGCAGTTTTAGAGGACAGGGAGCCTACGAGCAGTACCTC.

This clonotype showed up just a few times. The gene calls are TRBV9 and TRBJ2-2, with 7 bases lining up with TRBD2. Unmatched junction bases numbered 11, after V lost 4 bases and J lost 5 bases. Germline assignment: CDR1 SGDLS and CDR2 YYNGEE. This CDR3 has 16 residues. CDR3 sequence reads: CASSPSAGVGTGELFF. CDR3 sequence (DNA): TGTGCCAGCAGCCCCTCGGCGGGAGTAGGGACCGGGGAGCTGTTTTTT.

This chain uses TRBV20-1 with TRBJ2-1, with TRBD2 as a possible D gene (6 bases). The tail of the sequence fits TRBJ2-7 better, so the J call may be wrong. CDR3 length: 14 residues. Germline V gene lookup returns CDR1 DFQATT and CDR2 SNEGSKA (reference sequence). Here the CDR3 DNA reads TGCAGTGCTGTCCGTGGTTATGGGGGGTACGAGCAGTACTTC. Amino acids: CSAVRGYGGYEQYF.

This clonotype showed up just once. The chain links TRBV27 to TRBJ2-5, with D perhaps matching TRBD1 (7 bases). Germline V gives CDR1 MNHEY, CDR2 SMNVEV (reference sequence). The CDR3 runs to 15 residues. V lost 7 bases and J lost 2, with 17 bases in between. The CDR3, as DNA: TGTGCCAGCACTCCCTTCAGGGGGGAGCAAGAGACCCAGTACTTC. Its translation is CASTPFRGEQETQYF.

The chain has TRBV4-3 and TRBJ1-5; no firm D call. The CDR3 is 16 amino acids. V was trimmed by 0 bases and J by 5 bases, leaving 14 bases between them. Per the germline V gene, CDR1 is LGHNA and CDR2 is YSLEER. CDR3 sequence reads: CASSQDRNGPHQPQHF. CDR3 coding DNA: TGCGCCAGCAGCCAAGATCGGAACGGACCCCATCAGCCCCAGCATTTT.

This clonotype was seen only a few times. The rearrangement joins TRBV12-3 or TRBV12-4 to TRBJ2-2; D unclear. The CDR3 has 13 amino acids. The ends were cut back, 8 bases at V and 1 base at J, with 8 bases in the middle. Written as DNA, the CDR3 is TGTGCCAGCGTCCGACGGAACACCGGGGAGCTGTTTTTT. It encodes CASVRRNTGELFF.

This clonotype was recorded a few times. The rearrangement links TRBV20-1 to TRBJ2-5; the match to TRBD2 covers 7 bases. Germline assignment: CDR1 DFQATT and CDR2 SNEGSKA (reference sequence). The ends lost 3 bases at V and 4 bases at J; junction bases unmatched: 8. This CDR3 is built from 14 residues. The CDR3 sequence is CSARVIAGRETQYF. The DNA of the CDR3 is TGCAGTGCTAGGGTTATAGCGGGCCGAGAGACCCAGTACTTC.

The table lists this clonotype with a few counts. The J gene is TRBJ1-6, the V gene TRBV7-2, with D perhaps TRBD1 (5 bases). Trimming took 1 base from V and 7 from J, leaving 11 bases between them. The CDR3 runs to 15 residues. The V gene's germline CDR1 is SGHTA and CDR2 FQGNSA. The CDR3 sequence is CASSLDPGLNSPLHF. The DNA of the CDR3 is TGTGCCAGCAGCTTAGATCCGGGACTCAATTCACCCCTCCACTTT.

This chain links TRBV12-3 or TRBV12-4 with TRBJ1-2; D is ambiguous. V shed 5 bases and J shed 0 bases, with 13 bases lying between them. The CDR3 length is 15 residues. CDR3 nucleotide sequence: TGTGCCAGCAGTCCTTCCTGGGCGGCTAACTATGGCTACACCTTC. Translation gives CASSPSWAANYGYTF.

The CDR3 bases are TGTGCCAGCAGTTACCTAGGGGATCCTGGAAAAGGGCCCCTCCACTTT. Residues: CASSYLGDPGKGPLHF. V usage is TRBV6-5 and J usage is TRBJ1-6; D perhaps matches TRBD1 (5 bases). The V end was cut by 2 bases, the J end by 13 bases, with 21 bases between. Germline V lookup: CDR1 MNHEY, CDR2 SVGAGI. This CDR3 comprises 16 residues.

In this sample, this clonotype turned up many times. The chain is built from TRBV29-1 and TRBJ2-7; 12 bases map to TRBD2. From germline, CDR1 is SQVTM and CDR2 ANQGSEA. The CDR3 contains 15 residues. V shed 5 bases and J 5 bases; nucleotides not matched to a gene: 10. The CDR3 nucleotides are TGCAGCGTTTACAAGACTAGCGGGAGATGGGACGAGCAGTACTTC. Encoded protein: CSVYKTSGRWDEQYF.

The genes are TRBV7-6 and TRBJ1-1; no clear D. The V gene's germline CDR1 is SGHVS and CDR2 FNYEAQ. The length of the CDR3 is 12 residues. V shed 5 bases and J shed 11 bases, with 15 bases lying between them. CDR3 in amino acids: CASSPLKGNAFF. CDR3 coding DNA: TGTGCCAGCAGCCCCTTAAAAGGGAACGCTTTCTTT.

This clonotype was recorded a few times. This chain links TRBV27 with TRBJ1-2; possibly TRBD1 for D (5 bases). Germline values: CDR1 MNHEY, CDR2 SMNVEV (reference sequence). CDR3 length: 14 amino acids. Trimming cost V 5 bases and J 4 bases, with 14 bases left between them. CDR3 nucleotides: TGTGCCAGCAGTCCATATCCGGGGGGCTATGGCTACACCTTC. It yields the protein CASSPYPGGYGYTF.

The CDR3 loop is CAISGLDSYEQYF. DNA of the CDR3: TGTGCCATCAGTGGACTAGACTCCTACGAGCAGTACTTC. The chain combines TRBV10-3 with TRBJ2-5; perhaps TRBD2 as D (6 bases). Gene TRBJ2-7 matches the end of the DNA better, so the J call may be wrong. CDR1 is ENHRY and CDR2 is SYGVKD in the germline V gene. This CDR3 spans 13 amino acids.

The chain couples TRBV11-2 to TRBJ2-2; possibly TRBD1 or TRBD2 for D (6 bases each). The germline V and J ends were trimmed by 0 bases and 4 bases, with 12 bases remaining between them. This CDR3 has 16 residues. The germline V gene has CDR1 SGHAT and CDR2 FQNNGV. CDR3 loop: CASSLDRKGGTGELFF. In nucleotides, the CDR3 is TGTGCCAGCAGCTTAGATCGTAAGGGGGGCACCGGGGAGCTGTTTTTT.

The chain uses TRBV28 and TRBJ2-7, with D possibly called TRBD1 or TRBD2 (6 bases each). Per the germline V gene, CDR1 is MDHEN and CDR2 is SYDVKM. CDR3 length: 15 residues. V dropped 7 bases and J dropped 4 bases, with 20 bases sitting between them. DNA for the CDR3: TGTGCCAGCACAGAGAACAGGGACTCCTCATACGAGCAGTACTTC. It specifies CASTENRDSSYEQYF.

The CDR3 here is CASSPPPLGSGELFF. The CDR3 nucleotides are TGTGCCAGCAGCCCACCCCCTCTTGGGTCCGGGGAGCTGTTTTTT. The J gene is TRBJ2-2, the V gene TRBV7-2; D call uncertain. V was pared by 5 bases and J by 6 bases, with 16 bases between. Looked up from germline, CDR1 is SGHTA and CDR2 is FQGNSA. This CDR3 is built from 15 residues.

In DNA, the CDR3 is TGTGCCACCGCGGGGGACCGCTCCTACAATGAGCAGTTCTTC. Translating gives CATAGDRSYNEQFF. The genes are TRBV15 and TRBJ2-1; 7 bases fit TRBD2. The junction had 4 bases not matched to a gene; V was cut back by 8 bases and J by 0 bases. The CDR3 has 14 residues. Germline CDR1 and CDR2: LNHNV and YYDKDF (reference sequence).

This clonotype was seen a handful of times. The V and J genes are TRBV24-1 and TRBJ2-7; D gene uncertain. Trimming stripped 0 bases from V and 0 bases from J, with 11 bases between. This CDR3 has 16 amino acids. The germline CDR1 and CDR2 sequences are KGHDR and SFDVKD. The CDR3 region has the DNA TGTGCCACCAGTGATTTGACGTTGACATTCTCCTACGAGCAGTACTTC. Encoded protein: CATSDLTLTFSYEQYF.

The CDR3 loop is CASSRSGKALEQYF. The CDR3 DNA is TGTGCCAGCAGCCGTAGCGGGAAGGCGCTCGAGCAGTACTTC. This chain links TRBV9 with TRBJ2-7, with TRBD2 matching over 8 bases. The CDR3 spans 14 residues. V shed 4 bases and J 6 bases; nucleotides not matched to a gene: 9. Germline V gene sequence: CDR1 SGDLS, CDR2 YYNGEE.

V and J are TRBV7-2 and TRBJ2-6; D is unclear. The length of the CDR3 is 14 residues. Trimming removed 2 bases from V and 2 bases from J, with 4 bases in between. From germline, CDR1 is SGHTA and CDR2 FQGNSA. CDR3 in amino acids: CASSLLPGANVLTF. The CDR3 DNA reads TGTGCCAGCAGCTTACTGCCTGGGGCCAACGTCCTGACTTTC.

The CDR3 nucleotides read TGTGCCAGCCTCTACTCTGGGGCCAACGTCCTGACTTTC. Its protein product is CASLYSGANVLTF. This chain joins TRBV6-1 and TRBJ2-6; no clear D gene. Trimming took 8 bases from V and 0 from J, leaving 5 bases between them. Germline V gives CDR1 MNHNS, CDR2 SASEGT. This CDR3 spans 13 amino acids.

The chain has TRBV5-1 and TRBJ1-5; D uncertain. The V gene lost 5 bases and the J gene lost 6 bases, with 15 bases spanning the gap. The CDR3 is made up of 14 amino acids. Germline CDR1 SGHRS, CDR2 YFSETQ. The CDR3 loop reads CASSEGSKGQPQHF. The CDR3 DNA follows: TGCGCCAGCAGTGAAGGGTCCAAAGGTCAGCCCCAGCATTTT.

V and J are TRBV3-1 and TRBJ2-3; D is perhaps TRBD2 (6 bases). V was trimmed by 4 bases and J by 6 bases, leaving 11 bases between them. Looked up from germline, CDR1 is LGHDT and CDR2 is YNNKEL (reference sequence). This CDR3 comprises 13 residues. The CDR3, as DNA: TGTGCCAGCAGCCCACCGGGACTCGATACGCAGTATTTT. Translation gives CASSPPGLDTQYF.

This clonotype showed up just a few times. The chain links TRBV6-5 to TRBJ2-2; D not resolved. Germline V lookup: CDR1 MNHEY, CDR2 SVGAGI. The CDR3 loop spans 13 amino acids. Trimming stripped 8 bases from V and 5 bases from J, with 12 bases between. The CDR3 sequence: CASVKFGTGELFF. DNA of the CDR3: TGTGCCAGCGTAAAGTTCGGAACCGGGGAGCTGTTTTTT.